This T cell receptor beta chain was identified in a study of T cell changes during pregnancy in multiple sclerosis. Libraries were prepared by immunoSEQ multiplex PCR; TCRdb keeps only in-frame clonotypes and omits some of them. Found here are some 26,000 clones, 75% to 90% of them singletons; the top ten hold about 0.5%. Per the germline V gene, CDR1 is SGHVS and CDR2 is FQNEAQ. CDR3 length: 11 amino acids. The germline V and J ends were trimmed by 2 bases and 8 bases, with 4 bases remaining between them. The TCR comes from a female donor in good health, enrolled as a control in a pregnancy study. Material: CD4+ T cells from peripheral blood mononuclear cells, obtained in the first trimester of pregnancy. The chain couples TRBV7-8 to TRBJ2-1; unclear D gene. In nucleotides, the CDR3 is TGTGCCAGCAGCTTAATCGATGAGCAGTTCTTC. This translates into CASSLIDEQFF.